This T cell receptor (beta chain) was recorded in a study of identifying expanded T cells in peripheral blood. Study conclusions and caveats: Technical replicates showed about 1.1 changed clones; around two weeks about 16; four weeks 19. Across healthy donors, higher total template counts meant significantly greater approximately two-week count variance.

During the collection period, no donor immune events like infections were recorded. About this clone itself: The antigen remains unidentified.

The table came from immunoSEQ multiplex PCR; TCRdb's copy has only in-frame clones and leaves some out. This sample has approximately 100,000 clones, with roughly nine tenths found just once. The material sequenced was blood. The receptor was isolated from a person aged 18 to 75 in good health.

CDR3 region: CASSSQGVSGGYTF. The CDR3 nucleotides are TGTGCCAGCAGCTCCCAAGGGGTTTCGGGTGGCTACACCTTC. V and J are TRBV9 and TRBJ1-2, with D perhaps matching TRBD1 (5 bases). Germline loops: CDR1 SGDLS, CDR2 YYNGEE. The CDR3 is 14 amino acids. V lost 4 bases and J 7 bases, leaving 17 bases between the germline ends.